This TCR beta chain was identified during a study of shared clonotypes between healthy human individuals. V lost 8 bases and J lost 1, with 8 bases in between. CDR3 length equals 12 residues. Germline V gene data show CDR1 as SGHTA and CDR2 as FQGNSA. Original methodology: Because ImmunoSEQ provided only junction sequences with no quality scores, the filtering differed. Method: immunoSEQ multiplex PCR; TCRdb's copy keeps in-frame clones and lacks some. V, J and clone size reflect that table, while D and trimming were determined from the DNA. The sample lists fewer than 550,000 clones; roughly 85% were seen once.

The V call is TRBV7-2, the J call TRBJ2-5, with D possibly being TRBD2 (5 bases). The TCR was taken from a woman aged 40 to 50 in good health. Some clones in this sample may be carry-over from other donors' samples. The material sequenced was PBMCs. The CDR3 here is CASFGIQETQYF. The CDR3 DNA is TGTGCCAGCTTCGGGATCCAAGAGACCCAGTACTTC.